These 17 T cell receptor beta chains came from one sample sequenced in a study of shared clonotypes between healthy human individuals. The protocol was immunoSEQ multiplex PCR, while the TCRdb copy is restricted to in-frame clones and leaves out a portion. The data contain approximately 2,000,000 clones, around 92% of them seen just once; the ten biggest clones take up 0.3% to 0.45%. The sequenced sample consisted of naive CD4+ T cells from PBMCs. As to subset: CD45RA+ positively selected. The receptor source for this set is a man younger than 35 in good health. Some clones in this sample may be carry-over from other donors' samples.

The V and J genes are TRBV5-4 and TRBJ2-7; D may be TRBD2 (6 bases). This CDR3 region has 15 residues. CDR1 is SGHNT, CDR2 YYREEE, per germline (reference sequence). V was cut by 1 base and J by 2 bases, with 13 bases left in between. CDR3 nucleotides: TGTGCCAGCAGCTTGCAGGGAGGATTGGCCTACGAGCAGTACTTC. It yields the protein CASSLQGGLAYEQYF.

The J gene is TRBJ2-7, the V gene TRBV6-5, with 8 bases aligning to TRBD2. Germline V gives CDR1 MNHEY, CDR2 SVGAGI. The CDR3 is made up of 15 amino acids. V was pared by 4 bases and J by 4 bases, with 9 bases of the junction left unmatched. The CDR3 sequence is CASSWQREKGYEQYF. The CDR3 DNA is TGTGCCAGCAGTTGGCAGCGGGAGAAGGGATACGAGCAGTACTTC.

V and J are TRBV7-2 and TRBJ2-5; TRBD1 or TRBD2 may be the D gene (5 bases each). The germline CDR1 and CDR2 sequences are SGHTA and FQGNSA. The V and J ends lost 0 bases and 0 bases respectively, with 8 bases between them. The CDR3 extends over 15 amino acids. The DNA of the CDR3 is TGTGCCAGCAGCTTAGCCGGGACGTACCAAGAGACCCAGTACTTC. It codes for CASSLAGTYQETQYF.

The V gene is TRBV28, the J gene TRBJ2-2; 8 nucleotides align to TRBD2. The germline CDR1 and CDR2 sequences are MDHEN and SYDVKM. The CDR3 consists of 15 residues. Trimming at V came to 5 bases and at J to 5 bases, leaving 7 bases not matched to a gene. The CDR3 sequence is CASSEPAGVTGELFF. CDR3 coding DNA: TGTGCCAGCAGTGAGCCAGCGGGAGTAACCGGGGAGCTGTTTTTT.

The chain joins TRBV11-2 to TRBJ2-7, with D possibly TRBD2 on 5 matching bases. CDR1 is SGHAT, CDR2 FQNNGV, per germline. The CDR3 extends over 15 amino acids. Trimming took 6 bases from V and 1 from J, leaving 16 bases between them. CDR3 loop: CASRALGGSSYEQYF. CDR3 sequence (DNA): TGTGCCAGCAGAGCTTTAGGTGGGAGTTCCTACGAGCAGTACTTC.

This sequence joins TRBV19 and TRBJ1-4, with 11 bases identical to TRBD1. This CDR3 has 16 amino acids. Germline V CDR1 and CDR2: LNHDA, SQIVND (reference sequence). V shed 7 bases and J 2 bases; nucleotides not matched to a gene: 6. The CDR3 spells CASTGTGGSTNEKLFF. The CDR3 bases are TGTGCCAGTACCGGGACAGGGGGAAGTACTAATGAAAAACTGTTTTTT.

The chain uses TRBV2 and TRBJ2-1, with D uncertain. The germline V and J ends were trimmed by 2 bases and 0 bases, with 11 bases remaining between them. The CDR3 consists of 16 residues. Looked up from germline, CDR1 is SNHLY and CDR2 is FYNNEI. The CDR3 DNA follows: TGTGCCAGCAGTGAAAAGCTCCGGAGCTCCTACAATGAGCAGTTCTTC. Translating it yields CASSEKLRSSYNEQFF.

J is TRBJ2-7 and V is TRBV28; 7 nucleotides agree with TRBD1. The germline CDR1 and CDR2 sequences are MDHEN and SYDVKM. This CDR3 contains 16 residues. J was trimmed by 5 bases and V by 6 bases; bases with no gene match: 16. CDR3 nucleotides: TGTGCCAGCAGGCCTCGGAGAAGGGGGCGATCTGACGAGCAGTACTTC. Its protein is CASRPRRRGRSDEQYF.

The genes are TRBV20-1 and TRBJ2-1; D possibly matches TRBD1 or TRBD2 (6 bases each). Trimming removed 3 bases from V and 10 bases from J, with 10 bases in between. Germline lookup yields CDR1 DFQATT and CDR2 SNEGSKA (reference sequence). The CDR3 contains 11 residues. This CDR3 is CSASSGGEQFF. CDR3 in DNA: TGCAGTGCTAGTTCCGGGGGCGAGCAGTTCTTC.

J is TRBJ2-7 and V is TRBV6-5; D remains ambiguous. CDR3 length: 12 residues. Germline CDR1 MNHEY, CDR2 SVGAGI. V was shortened by 5 bases and J by 3 bases, with 8 bases between the two germline ends. The CDR3 region has the DNA TGTGCCAGCAGTGACGCTTTCTACGAGCAGTACTTC. Amino acid sequence: CASSDAFYEQYF.

The CDR3 loop is CASSPTPGGAYEQYF. Written as DNA, the CDR3 is TGTGCCAGCAGCCCGACTCCGGGGGGGGCCTACGAGCAGTACTTC. The chain couples TRBV28 to TRBJ2-7, with 8 nucleotides matching TRBD2. The CDR3 has 15 residues. Trimming took 6 bases from V and 2 from J; bases not matched to a gene: 9. Per germline, CDR1 MDHEN and CDR2 SYDVKM.

The gene calls are TRBV7-9 and TRBJ2-7, with D perhaps given as TRBD1 or TRBD2 (5 bases each). V was pared by 5 bases and J by 4 bases, with 18 bases between. The CDR3 is 15 residues long. Per germline, CDR1 SEHNR and CDR2 FQNEAQ (reference sequence). The CDR3 nucleotides are TGTGCCAGCAGCAGGGGCGGACTTTCGAGATACGAGCAGTACTTC. Residues: CASSRGGLSRYEQYF. Looking up the rest from reference TRBV7-9 and TRBJ2-7 gives the full variable domain: DTGVSQNPRHKITKRGQNVTFRCDPISEHNRLYWYRQTLGQGPEFLTYFQNEAQLEKSRLLSDRFSAERPKGSFSTLEIQRTEQGDSAMYLCASSRGGLSRYEQYFGPGTRLTVT.

This clone was seen once. The chain recombines TRBV6-6 with TRBJ1-2; no reliable D call. Between the trimmed V and J ends, which lost 2 bases and 3 bases, there was a span of 10 bases. Germline V gives CDR1 MNHNY, CDR2 SVGAGI (reference sequence). The CDR3 length is 14 residues. The CDR3 is CASSYRRQHYGYTF. For the CDR3, the DNA is TGTGCCAGCAGTTACAGGCGGCAGCACTATGGCTACACCTTC.

The V and J genes are TRBV20-1 and TRBJ2-5; D is uncertain. This CDR3 is built from 11 residues. Germline V gene data show CDR1 as DFQATT and CDR2 as SNEGSKA (reference sequence). Trimming stripped 4 bases from V and 4 bases from J, with 7 bases between. The CDR3 protein is CSATTGETQYF. As DNA, the CDR3 is TGCAGTGCTACCACTGGAGAGACCCAGTACTTC.

V gene TRBV30 combines with J gene TRBJ1-5; possible D gene TRBD1, 5 bases. Between the trimmed V and J ends, which lost 2 bases and 6 bases, there was a span of 11 bases. CDR1 GTSNPN and CDR2 SVGIG come from the germline V gene (reference sequence). The CDR3 has 13 amino acids. CDR3: CAWSLQGGQPQHF. CDR3 coding DNA: TGTGCCTGGAGTCTCCAGGGTGGTCAGCCCCAGCATTTT.

The rearrangement uses TRBV6-1 and TRBJ1-5; 8 bases align to TRBD1. Per germline, CDR1 MNHNS and CDR2 SASEGT. V was clipped by 1 base and J by 7 bases; unmatched bases: 9. There are 16 residues in the CDR3. The CDR3 region is CASSEGDRGFGQPQHF. CDR3 nucleotides: TGTGCCAGCAGTGAAGGAGACAGGGGCTTCGGGCAGCCCCAGCATTTT.

The genes are TRBV30 and TRBJ2-3; D might be TRBD2 (5 bases). Germline CDR1 and CDR2: GTSNPN and SVGIG (reference sequence). The V and J ends lost 2 bases and 1 base respectively, with 19 bases between them. The CDR3 sequence is 17 residues long. The CDR3 reads CAWSTRTLASGTDTQYF. CDR3 nucleotide sequence: TGTGCCTGGAGTACCCGTACTCTAGCCTCCGGCACAGATACGCAGTATTTT.